The 11 T cell receptor beta chains below were found in one sample sequenced in a study of early T cells in non-severe SARS-CoV-2 infection. TCRdb passed the 5' RACE reads through MiXCR, listing each CDR3 protein once. This table holds about 35,000 distinct CDR3 sequences, around 7% found once. Material: whole blood. The receptors were gathered from an adult who was a healthcare worker with PCR-confirmed SARS-CoV-2 infection or an uninfected control (not recorded which).

The sample holds many counts of this clonotype. The chain is built from TRBV11-1 and TRBJ2-7, with 9 positions matching TRBD1. From germline, CDR1 is SGHAT and CDR2 FQDESV (reference sequence). This CDR3 contains 15 residues. The ends lost 3 bases at V and 2 bases at J; junction bases unmatched: 5. The CDR3 region is CASSLGQGPTYEQYF. The CDR3 nucleotides are TGTGCCAGCAGCTTGGGACAGGGACCTACCTACGAGCAGTACTTC.

The rearrangement joins TRBV7-9 to TRBJ2-2, with 10 bases fitting TRBD1. The CDR3 sequence is 15 residues long. Germline CDR1 is SEHNR and CDR2 is FQNEAQ (reference sequence). With 5 bases clipped from V and 8 bases from J, the junction kept 8 bases outside the gene matches. CDR3 coding DNA: TGTGCCAGCAGCATGCCGGGACAGGGGATAGGGGAGCTGTTTTTT. It yields the protein CASSMPGQGIGELFF. The full variable domain, in which reference TRBV7-9 and TRBJ2-2 provide the parts outside the CDR3, is DTGVSQNPRHKITKRGQNVTFRCDPISEHNRLYWYRQTLGQGPEFLTYFQNEAQLEKSRLLSDRFSAERPKGSFSTLEIQRTEQGDSAMYLCASSMPGQGIGELFFGEGSRLTVL.

This clonotype was recorded many times. V usage is TRBV12-3 or TRBV12-4 and J usage is TRBJ1-6; D unclear. This CDR3 has 15 residues. The V end was cut by 2 bases, the J end by 6 bases, with 11 bases between. The chain's CDR3 is CASSLRGESNSPLHF. Here the CDR3 DNA reads TGTGCCAGCAGTTTACGGGGAGAGAGTAATTCACCCCTCCACTTT.

This clonotype was seen ten or more times. The chain couples TRBV29-1 to TRBJ2-1; 7 bases line up with TRBD2. The CDR3 totals 14 residues. Germline V gene data show CDR1 as SQVTM and CDR2 as ANQGSEA. Losses at the gene ends were 7 bases for V and 4 bases for J; bases not matched to a gene: 10. The CDR3 sequence: CSAHPSGEYNEQFF. The CDR3 DNA follows: TGCAGCGCCCACCCTAGCGGAGAATACAATGAGCAGTTCTTC.

Ten or more counts support this clonotype. The J gene is TRBJ1-2, the V gene TRBV6-5; D remains unclear. Germline V gives CDR1 MNHEY, CDR2 SVGAGI. This CDR3 contains 15 residues. Trimming removed 2 bases from V and 8 bases from J, with 18 bases in between. The CDR3 sequence is CASSYRSGDFAGYTF. CDR3 DNA sequence: TGTGCCAGCAGTTACCGGTCGGGAGACTTCGCGGGCTACACCTTC.

Sample share makes this clonotype medium-sized (0.01 to 0.1%). The rearrangement links TRBV7-2 to TRBJ2-5, with 8 bases aligning to TRBD1. The germline V gene has CDR1 SGHTA and CDR2 FQGNSA. CDR3 length: 16 amino acids. V dropped 1 base and J dropped 5; count of bases not matched to a gene: 9. For the CDR3, the DNA is TGTGCCAGCAGCTTAGATTTTGGACAGGGAAGGGAGACCCAGTACTTC. Translating it yields CASSLDFGQGRETQYF.

This clonotype was detected many times. The chain joins TRBV6-5 to TRBJ2-7, with no clear D. The CDR3 extends over 13 amino acids. The V end was cut by 6 bases, the J end by 3 bases, with 12 bases between. CDR1 is MNHEY and CDR2 is SVGAGI in the germline V gene. CDR3 coding DNA: TGTGCCAGCAGACGGACCAGGATCTACGAGCAGTACTTC. Translating gives CASRRTRIYEQYF.

A remark on this clonotype: The junction does not match germline at one end; this may be a read error. In nucleotides, the CDR3 is TGTGCCAGCAGCTTGTTAGCCGAAAACATTCAGTACTTC. Its protein is CASSLLAENIQYF. V is TRBV7-2 and J is TRBJ2-4; no definite D call. Germline CDR1 is SGHTA and CDR2 is FQGNSA. The CDR3 is made up of 13 amino acids.

V and J are TRBV7-3 and TRBJ1-6; D ambiguous. The CDR3 runs to 14 residues. Trimming stripped 0 bases from V and 2 bases from J, with 2 bases between. From germline, CDR1 is SGHTA and CDR2 FQGTGA. CDR3 in DNA: TGTGCCAGCAGCTTAACAGCCTATAATTCACCCCTCCACTTT. Residues: CASSLTAYNSPLHF.

This clonotype was counted ten times or more. The rearrangement uses TRBV28 and TRBJ1-2, with a possible D match to TRBD1 (5 bases). This CDR3 is built from 14 residues. Germline V lookup: CDR1 MDHEN, CDR2 SYDVKM. The germline V and J ends were trimmed by 6 bases and 5 bases, with 16 bases remaining between them. CDR3 coding DNA: TGTGCCAGCAGGACACCGGGACGGGTATATGGCTACACCTTC. Translating it yields CASRTPGRVYGYTF.

This clonotype was recorded many times. V is TRBV28 and J is TRBJ2-3; tentative D call: TRBD1 (5 bases). The germline V gene has CDR1 MDHEN and CDR2 SYDVKM. Trimming cost V 2 bases and J 3 bases, with 9 bases left between them. The CDR3 consists of 14 residues. CDR3: CASSLNQGTDTQYF. The CDR3 DNA follows: TGTGCCAGCAGTTTAAACCAGGGAACAGATACGCAGTATTTT.